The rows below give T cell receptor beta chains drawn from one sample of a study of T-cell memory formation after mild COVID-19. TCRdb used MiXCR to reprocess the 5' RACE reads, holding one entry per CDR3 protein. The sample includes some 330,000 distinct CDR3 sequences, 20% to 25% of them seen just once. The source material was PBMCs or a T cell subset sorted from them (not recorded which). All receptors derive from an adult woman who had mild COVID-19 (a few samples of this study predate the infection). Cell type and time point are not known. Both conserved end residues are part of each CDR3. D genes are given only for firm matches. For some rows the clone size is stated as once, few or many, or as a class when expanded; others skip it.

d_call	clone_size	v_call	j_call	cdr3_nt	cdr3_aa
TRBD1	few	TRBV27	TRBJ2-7	TGTGCCAGCCGACAGGGGGACTACGAGCAGTACTTC	CASRQGDYEQYF
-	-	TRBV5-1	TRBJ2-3	TGCGCCAGCAGCTCCCAACTCCTAGCAGCTAGCACAGATACGCAGTATTTT	CASSSQLLAASTDTQYF
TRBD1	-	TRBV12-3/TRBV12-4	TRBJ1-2	TGTGCCAGCAGAGGGACAGGGGGAGGCTACACCTTC	CASRGTGGGYTF
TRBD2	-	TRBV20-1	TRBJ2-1	TGCAGTGCTAGAGATTACCGGGAGGGCTACAATGAGCAGTTCTTC	CSARDYREGYNEQFF
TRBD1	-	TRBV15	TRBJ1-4	TGTGCCACCAGCAGAGATCGGACAGGGGCGGGAAAACTGTTTTTT	CATSRDRTGAGKLFF
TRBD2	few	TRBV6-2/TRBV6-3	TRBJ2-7	TGTGCCAGCATCACGATGAGCGGGGGGGCCCCCTACGAGCAGTACTTC	CASITMSGGAPYEQYF
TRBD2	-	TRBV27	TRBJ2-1	TGTGCCAGCAGTTCCATGAGGACTAGCGGGAGAAATGAGCAGTTCTTC	CASSSMRTSGRNEQFF
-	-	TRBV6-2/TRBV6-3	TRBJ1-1	TGTGCCAGCAGTTACTCTGACACTGAAGCTTTCTTT	CASSYSDTEAFF
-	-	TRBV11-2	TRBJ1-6	TGTGCCAGCAGCTCTATCAGGGGTTATAATTCACCCCTCCACTTT	CASSSIRGYNSPLHF
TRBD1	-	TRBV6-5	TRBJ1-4	TGTGCCAGCAGTTCTGGACAGGGCGATGAAAAACTGTTTTTT	CASSSGQGDEKLFF
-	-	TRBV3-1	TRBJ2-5	TGTGCCAGCAGCCAAGATAACGCGGCGGAGACAAGAGAGACCCAGTACTTC	CASSQDNAAETRETQYF
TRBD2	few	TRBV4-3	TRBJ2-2	TGCGCCAGCAGCCCGCTAGACAGGGGATTCGGACTAGCGGGGCTGAACACCGGGGAGCTGTTTTTT	CASSPLDRGFGLAGLNTGELFF
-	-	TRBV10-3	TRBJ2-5	TGTGCCATCAATAGAGAGACCCAGTACTTC	CAINRETQYF
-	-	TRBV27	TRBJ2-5	TGTGCCACCTCATTGGGGTTGTGGGAGACCCAGTACTTC	CATSLGLWETQYF
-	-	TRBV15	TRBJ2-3	TGTGCCACCAGCTGGGGCACAGATACGCAGTATTTT	CATSWGTDTQYF
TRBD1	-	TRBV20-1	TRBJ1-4	TGCAGTGCTAGAGTGGGGACAGCAACTAATGAAAAACTGTTTTTT	CSARVGTATNEKLFF
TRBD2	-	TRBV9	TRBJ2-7	TGTGCCAGCAGCGTAGAGGTAGCGGGGGAGACCGCCTACGAGCAGTACTTC	CASSVEVAGETAYEQYF
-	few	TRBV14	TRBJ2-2	TGTGCCAGCAGCCAAAAGGGGCGGACCGGGGAGCTGTTTTTT	CASSQKGRTGELFF
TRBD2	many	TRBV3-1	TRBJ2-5	TGTGCCAGCAGCCACGCGAAAGGCGGGGGTCCCCAAGAGACCCAGTACTTC	CASSHAKGGGPQETQYF
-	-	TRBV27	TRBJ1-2	TGTGCCAGCAGTTTAGTGCCGGACTATGGCTACACCTTC	CASSLVPDYGYTF
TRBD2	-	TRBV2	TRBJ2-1	TGTGCCAGCAGGGTTGGACTGGGGGGGACTAGTCCCCACAATGAGCAGTTCTTC	CASRVGLGGTSPHNEQFF
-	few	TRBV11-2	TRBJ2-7	TGTGCCAGCAGCTACGGACGCCGATTCTACGAGCAGTACTTC	CASSYGRRFYEQYF
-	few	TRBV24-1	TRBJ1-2	TGTGCCACCAGTGATTTGCCAGGGTCTGGCTACACCTTC	CATSDLPGSGYTF
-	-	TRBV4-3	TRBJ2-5	TGCGCCAGCAGCCAAGAGGTGGGGAAAGAGACCCAGTACTTC	CASSQEVGKETQYF
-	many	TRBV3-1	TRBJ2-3	TGTGCCAGCAGCCGGGGACTCCTTCGGGGGGATACGCAGTATTTT	CASSRGLLRGDTQYF
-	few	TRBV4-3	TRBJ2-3	TGCGCCAGCAGCCAAGATCACAGGAGGGCCTCTCCAGATACGCAGTATTTT	CASSQDHRRASPDTQYF
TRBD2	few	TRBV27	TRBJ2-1	TGTGCCAGCAGTTTAAGGGGGACTAGCGCTTACAATGAGCAGTTCTTC	CASSLRGTSAYNEQFF
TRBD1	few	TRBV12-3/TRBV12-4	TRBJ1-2	TGTGCCAGCAGTCAAACCGGGACAGGGTATGGCTACACCTTC	CASSQTGTGYGYTF
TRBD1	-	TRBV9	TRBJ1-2	TGTGCCAGCAGCGTAGCCCCCGCAGGGGGACTATATGGCTACACCTTC	CASSVAPAGGLYGYTF
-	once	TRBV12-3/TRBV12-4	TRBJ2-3	TGTGCCAGCAGGGGGGGACTCCGCACAGATACGCAGTATTTT	CASRGGLRTDTQYF
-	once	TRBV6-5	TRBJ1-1	TGTGCCAGCAGTTACTCTCGGGGAAGAAGCTTAACGGACACTGAAGCTTTCTTT	CASSYSRGRSLTDTEAFF